This T cell receptor beta chain was recovered during a study of blood T cell repertoires in COVID-19. Germline loops: CDR1 SGHRS, CDR2 YFSETQ. The CDR3 extends over 15 amino acids. Trimming stripped 3 bases from V and 5 bases from J, with 17 bases between. Method: immunoSEQ multiplex PCR; TCRdb's copy keeps in-frame clones and lacks some. The table has about 230,000 clones, 80% to 85% seen once. What was sequenced was peripheral blood. This TCR was recovered from a woman older than 75 with active or convalescent COVID-19. The rearrangement joins TRBV5-1 to TRBJ1-2, with D possibly matching TRBD1 (6 bases). The CDR3 DNA is TGCGCCAGCAGCTCTGGACAGATTGGGGGATATGGCTACACCTTC. Protein sequence: CASSSGQIGGYGYTF.